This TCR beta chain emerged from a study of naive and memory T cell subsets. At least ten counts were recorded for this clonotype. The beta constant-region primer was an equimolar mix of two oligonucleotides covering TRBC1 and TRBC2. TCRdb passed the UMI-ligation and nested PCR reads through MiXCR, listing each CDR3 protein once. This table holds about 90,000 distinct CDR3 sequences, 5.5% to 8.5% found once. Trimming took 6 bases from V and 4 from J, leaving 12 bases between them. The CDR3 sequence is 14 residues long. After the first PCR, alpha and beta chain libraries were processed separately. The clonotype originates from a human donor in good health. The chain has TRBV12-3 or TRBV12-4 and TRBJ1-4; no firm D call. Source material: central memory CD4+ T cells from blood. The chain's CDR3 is CASRGVTSNEKLFF. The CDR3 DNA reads TGTGCCAGCAGAGGCGTTACGAGTAATGAAAAACTGTTTTTT.